The 6 T cell receptor beta chains reported below all come from one sample, sequenced in a study of T cells in Graves' hyperthyroidism and ophthalmopathy. There were TCR beta CDR3 regions amplified from RNA transcripts. The HTBI set primed first-round TCR CDR3 RT-PCR. TCRdb redid the calling of the multiplex PCR reads with MiXCR, one entry per CDR3 protein. The table has 93,000 or so distinct CDR3 sequences, roughly 44% seen once. Sequencing was done on a sample of blood. Receptor source: a man aged 40-49 years with Graves' hyperthyroidism.

This clonotype was picked up a small number of times. The CDR3 DNA is TGTGCCAGCAGCTTAGCGGGGACGGAAGCTTTCTTT. It encodes CASSLAGTEAFF. The rearrangement joins TRBV7-2 to TRBJ1-1; tentatively, D is TRBD1 (5 bases). The V gene's germline CDR1 is SGHTA and CDR2 FQGNSA. The CDR3 is 12 amino acids. The V and J ends lost 0 bases and 8 bases respectively, with 7 bases between them.

This clonotype was counted only a few times. The chain carries TRBV3-2 and TRBJ1-2. TRBV3-2 is reported as a pseudogene. The CDR3 has 13 amino acids. The CDR3 reads CASSRDGSYGYTF. DNA of the CDR3: TGTGCCAGCAGTAGAGACGGGAGCTATGGCTACACCTTC.

This clonotype was observed many times. The V gene is TRBV4-3, the J gene TRBJ1-4, with unresolved D. The CDR3 consists of 15 residues. The germline V gene encodes CDR1 LGHNA and CDR2 YSLEER. The V and J ends lost 3 bases and 4 bases respectively, with 12 bases between them. DNA of the CDR3: TGCGCCAGCAGCCAGGAGGCACAGCTTAATGAAAAACTGTTTTTT. It is translated as CASSQEAQLNEKLFF.

There are many counts of this clonotype. The chain employs TRBV7-2 and TRBJ1-3; perhaps TRBD1 as D (5 bases). V lost 3 bases to trimming and J lost 4 bases, with 16 bases between them. Germline lookup yields CDR1 SGHTA and CDR2 FQGNSA. The CDR3 is 16 residues long. The CDR3: CASSLGGGKAGNTIYF. The CDR3 nucleotides read TGTGCCAGCAGCTTGGGGGGGGGGAAGGCCGGAAACACCATATATTTT.

A single count supports this clonotype. The chain uses TRBV15 and TRBJ2-6; D is tentatively TRBD1 or TRBD2 (5 bases each). Germline values: CDR1 LNHNV, CDR2 YYDKDF (reference sequence). This CDR3 comprises 16 residues. V was cut by 3 bases and J by 4 bases, with 13 bases left in between. The CDR3 DNA reads as TGTGCCACCAGCAGGGAACGGGGCAGCGGGGCCAACGTCCTGACTTTC. This sequence encodes CATSRERGSGANVLTF.

This clonotype was seen repeatedly, ten times or more. The chain combines TRBV24-1 with TRBJ2-5; weak D call: TRBD2 (5 bases). V was shortened by 1 base and J by 5 bases, with 7 bases between the two germline ends. Germline V gives CDR1 KGHDR, CDR2 SFDVKD. There are 13 residues in the CDR3. In DNA, the CDR3 is TGTGCCACCAGTGATTTAGGGAGTGAGACCCAGTACTTC. This encodes CATSDLGSETQYF.